The clone carrying this T cell receptor (beta chain) was recorded many times. The antigen remains undetermined. In the ophthalmopathy cohort, Clinical Activity Score was at least 3, NOSPECS grade at least 4, and duration under 3 months. The study excluded patients with uncontrolled infection, other autoimmune disease, pregnancy or lactation. These data originate in a study of T cells in Graves' hyperthyroidism and ophthalmopathy. Study results and limitations: The authors' 13 V-J model separated ophthalmopathy from stable hyperthyroidism.

V shed 6 bases and J shed 5 bases, with 16 bases lying between them. The germline gives CDR1 SGHVS, CDR2 FQNEAQ. The CDR3 loop spans 14 amino acids. From RNA transcripts, TCR beta CDR3 regions were amplified. The HTBI primer set drove a first-round RT-PCR of the TCR CDR3. TCRdb passed the multiplex PCR reads through MiXCR, listing each CDR3 protein once. This sample has hundreds of thousands of distinct CDR3 sequences; about 20% occur once, and the top ten carry roughly 49%. Material: blood. The sequence derives from a woman between 70 and 85 years old with Graves' ophthalmopathy. J is TRBJ2-5 and V is TRBV7-8; D is unclear. The CDR3 DNA reads TGTGCCAGCAGTATTCGACCCGTTGAGGAGACCCAGTACTTC. Amino acid sequence: CASSIRPVEETQYF.